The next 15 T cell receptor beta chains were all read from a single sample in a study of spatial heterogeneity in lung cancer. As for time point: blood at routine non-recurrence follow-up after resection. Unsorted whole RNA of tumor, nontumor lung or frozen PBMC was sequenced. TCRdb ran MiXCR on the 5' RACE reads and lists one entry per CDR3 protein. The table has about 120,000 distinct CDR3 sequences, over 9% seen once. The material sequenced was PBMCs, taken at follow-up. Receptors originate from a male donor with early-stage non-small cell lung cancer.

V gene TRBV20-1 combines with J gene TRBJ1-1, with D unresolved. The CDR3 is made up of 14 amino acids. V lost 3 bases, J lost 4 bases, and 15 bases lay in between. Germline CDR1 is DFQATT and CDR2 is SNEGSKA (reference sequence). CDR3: CSARSGGGSTEAFF. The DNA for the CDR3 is TGCAGTGCTAGGTCGGGAGGCGGGTCCACTGAAGCTTTCTTT.

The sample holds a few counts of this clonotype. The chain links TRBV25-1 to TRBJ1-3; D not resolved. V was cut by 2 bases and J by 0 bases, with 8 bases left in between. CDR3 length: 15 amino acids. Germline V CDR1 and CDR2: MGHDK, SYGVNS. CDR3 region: CASSEGPFSGNTIYF. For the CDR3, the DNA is TGTGCCAGCAGTGAAGGACCGTTCTCTGGAAACACCATATATTTT.

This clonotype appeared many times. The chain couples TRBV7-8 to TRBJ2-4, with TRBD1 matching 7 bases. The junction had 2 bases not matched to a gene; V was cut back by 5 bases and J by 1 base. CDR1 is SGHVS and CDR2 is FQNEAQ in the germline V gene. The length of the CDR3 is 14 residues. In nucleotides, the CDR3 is TGTGCCAGCAGCCCGGGACAGGCCAAAAACATTCAGTACTTC. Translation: CASSPGQAKNIQYF.

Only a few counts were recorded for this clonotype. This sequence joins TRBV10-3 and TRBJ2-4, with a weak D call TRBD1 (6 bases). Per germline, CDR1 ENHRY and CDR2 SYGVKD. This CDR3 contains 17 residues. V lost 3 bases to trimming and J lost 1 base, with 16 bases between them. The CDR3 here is CAISDGTTFLAKNIQYF. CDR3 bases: TGTGCCATCAGTGACGGGACAACCTTCCTCGCCAAAAACATTCAGTACTTC.

For the CDR3, the DNA is TGCAGTGCTAGATGGGACAGGGAGGGCCTCTACGAGCAGTACTTC. Residues: CSARWDREGLYEQYF. The chain recombines TRBV20-1 with TRBJ2-7; the match to TRBD1 covers 9 bases. The CDR3 is 15 residues long. V dropped 2 bases and J dropped 3; count of bases not matched to a gene: 8. The germline gives CDR1 DFQATT, CDR2 SNEGSKA (reference sequence).

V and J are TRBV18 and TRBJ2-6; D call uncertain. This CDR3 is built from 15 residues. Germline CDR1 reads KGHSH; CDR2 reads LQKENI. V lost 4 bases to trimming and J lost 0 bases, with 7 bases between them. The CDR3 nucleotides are TGTGCCAGCTCACAAGGGATCTCTGGGGCCAACGTCCTGACTTTC. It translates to CASSQGISGANVLTF.

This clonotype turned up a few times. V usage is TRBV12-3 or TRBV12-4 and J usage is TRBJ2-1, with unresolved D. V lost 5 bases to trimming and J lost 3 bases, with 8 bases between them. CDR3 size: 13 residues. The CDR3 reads CASSAANYNEQFF. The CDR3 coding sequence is TGTGCCAGCAGTGCGGCTAACTACAATGAGCAGTTCTTC.

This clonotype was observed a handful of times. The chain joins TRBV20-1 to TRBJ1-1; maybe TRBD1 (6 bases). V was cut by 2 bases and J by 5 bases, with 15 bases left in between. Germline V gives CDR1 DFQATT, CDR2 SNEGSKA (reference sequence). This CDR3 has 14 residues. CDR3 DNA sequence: TGCAGTGCTAGACTGGGGGCGCGGATAACTGAAGCTTTCTTT. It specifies CSARLGARITEAFF.

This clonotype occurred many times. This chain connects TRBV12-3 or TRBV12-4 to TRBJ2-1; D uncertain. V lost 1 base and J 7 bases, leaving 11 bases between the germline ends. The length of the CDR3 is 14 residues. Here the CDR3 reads CASSLVQATNEQFF. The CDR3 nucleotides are TGTGCCAGCAGTTTAGTCCAAGCAACAAATGAGCAGTTCTTC.

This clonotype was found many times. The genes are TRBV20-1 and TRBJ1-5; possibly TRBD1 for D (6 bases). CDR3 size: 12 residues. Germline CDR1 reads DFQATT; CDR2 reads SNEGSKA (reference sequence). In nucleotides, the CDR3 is TGCAGCGAAAGGGGGAAGGATCAGCCCCAGCATTTT. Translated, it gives CSERGKDQPQHF.

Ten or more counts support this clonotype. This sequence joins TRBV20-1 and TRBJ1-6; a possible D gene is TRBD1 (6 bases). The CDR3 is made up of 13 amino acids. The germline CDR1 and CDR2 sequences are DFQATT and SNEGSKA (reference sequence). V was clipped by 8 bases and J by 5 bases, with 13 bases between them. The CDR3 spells CSTGQSNNSPLHF. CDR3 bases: TGCAGTACCGGACAGTCGAATAATTCACCCCTCCACTTT.

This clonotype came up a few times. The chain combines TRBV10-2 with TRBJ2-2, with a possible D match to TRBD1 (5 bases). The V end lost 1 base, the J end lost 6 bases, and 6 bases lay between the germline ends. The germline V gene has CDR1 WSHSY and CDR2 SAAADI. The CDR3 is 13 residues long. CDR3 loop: CASSELQAGELFF. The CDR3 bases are TGCGCCAGCAGTGAGTTACAGGCCGGGGAGCTGTTTTTT.

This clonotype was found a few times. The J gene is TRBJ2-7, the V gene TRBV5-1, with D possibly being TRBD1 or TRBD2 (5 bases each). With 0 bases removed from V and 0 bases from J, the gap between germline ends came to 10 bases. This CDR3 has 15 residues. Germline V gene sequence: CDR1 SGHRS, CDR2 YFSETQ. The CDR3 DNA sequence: TGCGCCAGCAGCTTGGCGGCAGGGAGCTCCTACGAGCAGTACTTC. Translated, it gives CASSLAAGSSYEQYF.

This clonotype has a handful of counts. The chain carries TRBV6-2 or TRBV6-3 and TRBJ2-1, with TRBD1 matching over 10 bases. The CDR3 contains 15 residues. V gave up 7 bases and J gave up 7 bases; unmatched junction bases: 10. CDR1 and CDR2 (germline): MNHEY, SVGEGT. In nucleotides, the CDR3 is TGTGCCAGCACTCCCCCCGGACAGGGGGGGAATGAGCAGTTCTTC. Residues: CASTPPGQGGNEQFF.

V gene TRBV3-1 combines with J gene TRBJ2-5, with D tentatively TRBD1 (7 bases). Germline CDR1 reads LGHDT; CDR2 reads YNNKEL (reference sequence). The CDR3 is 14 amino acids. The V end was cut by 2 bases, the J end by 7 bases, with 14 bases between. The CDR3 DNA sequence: TGTGCCAGCAGCCAAAGTCAGGGGGGCGTGACCCAGTACTTC. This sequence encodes CASSQSQGGVTQYF.